This entry concerns a single T cell receptor (beta chain). Its target is not known. These data come from a study of cytomegalovirus exposure and HLA in healthy donors. Study results and limitations: Earlier analysis looked at TCR beta V segments, and most were productive about 90% or about 30% of the time. In vitro data verified a few CMV-associated chains as specific for CMV antigens.

The CDR3 runs to 16 residues. Trimming took 5 bases from V and 2 from J; bases not matched to a gene: 5. In germline, CDR1 is LNHDA, CDR2 SQIVND (reference sequence). Primers for the PCR totalled 60 Vbeta and 13 Jbeta. The data were produced by immunoSEQ multiplex PCR, yet TCRdb's version contains in-frame clones alone and is incomplete. Among 150,000 to 200,000 clones listed, approximately 80% were seen once. The sequence was obtained from a male donor in good health and CMV-seronegative. The chain couples TRBV19 to TRBJ2-5; 13 bases align to TRBD2. Source material: PBMCs. Here the CDR3 reads CASSPGTSGAQETQYF. As DNA, the CDR3 is TGTGCCAGTAGTCCGGGGACTAGCGGGGCACAAGAGACCCAGTACTTC.